This is a list of T cell receptor beta chains from one sample in a study of technical replicates of blood from a few donors. The assay was immunoSEQ multiplex PCR, and TCRdb's table has in-frame clones only and misses some. The data hold fewer than 100,000 clones, with nearly 97% observed a single time. What was sequenced was T cells isolated from PBMCs. The origin of the receptors is a human donor in good health. CDR3s leave out the opening cysteine and the closing phenylalanine or tryptophan.

J | V | CDR3
TRBJ2-5 | TRBV2 | ASSLNGAIQETQY
TRBJ1-2 | TRBV4-1 | ASSEMRGRGEYGYT
TRBJ2-7 | TRBV13 | ASSLTGTSSYEQY
TRBJ2-1 | TRBV10-1 | ASSGQGNVRNEQF
TRBJ1-2 | TRBV14 | ASSYWAGIGYT
TRBJ1-1 | TRBV2 | ASSEGGRQGKGAF
TRBJ2-2 | TRBV29-1 | SVSSGTNTGELF
TRBJ1-5 | TRBV7-2 | ASSLGPNQPQH
TRBJ2-7 | TRBV28 | ASSPWGLAGGRAYEQY
TRBJ1-1 | TRBV4-2 | ASSLTNEAF
TRBJ2-2 | TRBV5-1 | ASSLKGTSGVPGIGELF
TRBJ2-1 | TRBV2 | ASSEWPSGLLYNEQF
TRBJ2-1 | TRBV9 | ASSVGSGRSITGEQF
TRBJ2-1 | TRBV15 | ATSREKPGQYNEQF
TRBJ2-7 | TRBV29-1 | SVLSYEQY
TRBJ2-7 | TRBV20-1 | SARSLYEQY
TRBJ2-2 | TRBV5-4 | ASSSYTGELF
TRBJ2-7 | TRBV28 | ASSVFSGGSYEQY
TRBJ1-1 | TRBV18 | ASSRQQNTEAF
TRBJ2-4 | TRBV11-2 | ASSLSGGIGNIQY